These 17 T cell receptor beta chains were all obtained from the same sample, sequenced in a study of regulatory T cells in long-lasting Graves disease. Arm-PCR of CDR3 regions and iRepertoire HTBI primers were used to build TCR beta libraries. TCRdb fed the multiplex PCR reads into MiXCR, producing one record per CDR3 protein. Here the sample spans 430,000 or so distinct CDR3 sequences, over 20% being singletons. As to time point: persistent/refractory GD, antithyroid drugs over 5 years with positive TRAb. Isolated PBMC RNA provided the starting material for the TCR library. Material: peripheral blood mononuclear cells (PBMCs), obtained when the disease was refractory, from a patient treated with antithyroid drugs. The receptor set was obtained from a female donor with Graves disease.

V gene TRBV6-1 combines with J gene TRBJ2-7, with 9 bases lining up with TRBD1. The V gene end was trimmed by 7 bases and the J gene end by 6 bases; junction bases not matched to a gene: 7. Germline assignment: CDR1 MNHNS and CDR2 SASEGT. The CDR3 extends over 13 amino acids. The CDR3 loop reads CASNGDRVGEQYF. The CDR3 nucleotides read TGTGCCAGCAACGGGGACAGGGTAGGCGAGCAGTACTTC.

This clonotype was detected many times. The chain links TRBV29-1 to TRBJ2-5; tentatively, D is TRBD2 (6 bases). The CDR3 has 12 residues. V shed 7 bases and J shed 3 bases, with 12 bases lying between them. The germline V gene encodes CDR1 SQVTM and CDR2 ANQGSEA. In DNA form, the CDR3 reads TGCAGCGCTGGGGACTCTAAAGAGACCCAGTACTTC. Its protein is CSAGDSKETQYF.

CDR3 loop: CASSLVLSAGNEQFF. The DNA for the CDR3 is TGTGCCAGCAGCTTAGTCCTGTCAGCGGGCAATGAGCAGTTCTTC. This chain joins TRBV7-3 and TRBJ2-1; D might be TRBD2 (6 bases). The CDR3 is 15 residues long. V was pared by 2 bases and J by 6 bases, with 14 bases between. Germline CDR1 reads SGHTA; CDR2 reads FQGTGA.

V is TRBV27 and J is TRBJ2-5; 10 bases agree with TRBD1. Germline CDR1 MNHEY, CDR2 SMNVEV (reference sequence). V gave up 3 bases and J gave up 5 bases; unmatched junction bases: 3. This CDR3 has 14 amino acids. The CDR3 nucleotides read TGTGCCAGCAGTTTTGGGACAGGGGTGGAGACCCAGTACTTC. Encoded protein: CASSFGTGVETQYF.

This clonotype appeared a few times. The chain employs TRBV5-6 and TRBJ1-5; D is unclear. This CDR3 is built from 15 residues. The germline V and J ends were trimmed by 0 bases and 0 bases, with 7 bases remaining between them. Germline V gene lookup returns CDR1 SGHDT and CDR2 YYEEEE. CDR3: CASSLGATSNQPQHF. CDR3 nucleotides: TGTGCCAGCAGCTTGGGGGCAACTAGCAATCAGCCCCAGCATTTT.

This clonotype showed up many times. The rearrangement links TRBV6-1 to TRBJ1-4; D unclear. Looked up from germline, CDR1 is MNHNS and CDR2 is SASEGT. This CDR3 region has 12 residues. V was trimmed by 8 bases and J by 7 bases, leaving 11 bases between them. The CDR3 region is CASDSRGEKLFF. For the CDR3, the DNA is TGTGCCAGCGACTCAAGAGGTGAAAAACTGTTTTTT.

This clonotype was seen repeatedly, ten times or more. The chain employs TRBV12-3 or TRBV12-4 and TRBJ2-2; D unclear. Trimming stripped 6 bases from V and 8 bases from J, with 7 bases between. The CDR3 sequence is 11 residues long. The CDR3 region has the DNA TGTGCCAGCAGCCCTCGGGGGGAGCTGTTTTTT. Protein sequence: CASSPRGELFF.

The chain links TRBV6-5 to TRBJ1-2; tentatively, D is TRBD1 (6 bases). The CDR3 extends over 17 amino acids. Germline CDR1 and CDR2: MNHEY and SVGAGI. V lost 2 bases, J lost 7 bases, and 23 bases lay in between. The CDR3 coding sequence is TGTGCCAGCAGTTACGAGGGGGGGCAAACATTGATGGGTGGCTACACCTTC. The encoded protein is CASSYEGGQTLMGGYTF.

The J gene is TRBJ2-1, the V gene TRBV5-1; possible D gene TRBD2, 5 bases. Per germline, CDR1 SGHRS and CDR2 YFSETQ. The ends were cut back, 0 bases at V and 6 bases at J, with 13 bases in the middle. This CDR3 is 15 amino acids long. CDR3 sequence: CASSLGDSRVNEQFF. The CDR3 DNA is TGCGCCAGCAGCTTGGGGGATTCGAGGGTCAATGAGCAGTTCTTC.

The table lists this clonotype with many counts. This chain joins TRBV29-1 and TRBJ2-5; D is possibly TRBD2 (6 bases). With 4 bases removed from V and 5 bases from J, the gap between germline ends came to 11 bases. CDR1 is SQVTM and CDR2 is ANQGSEA in the germline V gene. This CDR3 comprises 12 residues. Here the CDR3 DNA reads TGCAGCGTTGTAGGGGAGGAGGAGACCCAGTACTTC. The encoded protein is CSVVGEEETQYF.

This clonotype came up many times. For the CDR3, the DNA is TGTGCCAGCAGTTCGACAGGGGCTGGGGTTACCTACGAGCAGTACTTC. This translates into CASSSTGAGVTYEQYF. The chain uses TRBV28 and TRBJ2-7; 8 positions agree with TRBD1. Germline-derived CDR1 and CDR2 are MDHEN and SYDVKM. CDR3 length: 16 residues. V was pared by 4 bases and J by 2 bases, with 10 bases of the junction left unmatched.

Many counts were recorded for this clonotype. The gene calls are TRBV28 and TRBJ2-5; TRBD2 matches 13 bases. This CDR3 has 15 amino acids. Germline CDR1 reads MDHEN; CDR2 reads SYDVKM. Trimming took 5 bases from V and 2 from J; bases not matched to a gene: 2. The CDR3 DNA sequence: TGTGCCAGCAGTACTAGCGGGAGGGGGCAAGAGACCCAGTACTTC. Translated: CASSTSGRGQETQYF.

In its sample, this clonotype was seen many times. The V call is TRBV2, the J call TRBJ2-7; D unclear. Trimming cost V 6 bases and J 3 bases, with 27 bases left between them. Germline CDR1 SNHLY, CDR2 FYNNEI. This CDR3 has 18 residues. This CDR3 is CASSLCFPRADVSYEQYF. CDR3 DNA sequence: TGTGCCAGCAGCTTATGCTTCCCCCGGGCGGACGTCAGCTACGAGCAGTACTTC. Drawing the rest from reference TRBV2 and TRBJ2-7, the complete variable domain is EPEVTQTPSHQVTQMGQEVILRCVPISNHLYFYWYRQILGQKVEFLVSFYNNEISEKSEIFDDQFSVERPDGSNFTLKIRSTKLEDSAMYFCASSLCFPRADVSYEQYFGPGTRLTVT.

The rearrangement joins TRBV10-3 to TRBJ2-7; tentative D call: TRBD1 (6 bases). This CDR3 has 14 residues. Germline V gene sequence: CDR1 ENHRY, CDR2 SYGVKD. V lost 7 bases to trimming and J lost 2 bases, with 15 bases between them. The CDR3 nucleotides read TGTGCCATCAACACGGACAGAGAGCCCTACGAGCAGTACTTC. Translated: CAINTDREPYEQYF.

This clonotype was recorded a few times. DNA of the CDR3: TGTGCCAGCAGTTTAAGCCAGGGTGGAACCTCTGGGGCCAACGTCCTGACTTTC. This codes for CASSLSQGGTSGANVLTF. This sequence joins TRBV12-3 or TRBV12-4 and TRBJ2-6; perhaps TRBD1 as D (5 bases). CDR3 length equals 18 residues. Trimming took 2 bases from V and 0 from J, leaving 14 bases between them.

As to this clonotype: Its ends do not fully match the called genes, so a read error is possible. The chain has TRBV5-1 and TRBJ2-7; D is possibly TRBD1 (5 bases). CDR3 length: 15 amino acids. Per germline, CDR1 SGHRS and CDR2 YFSETQ. Here the CDR3 reads CASGFEPAGPYEQYF. The DNA of the CDR3 is TGCGCCAGCGGCTTTGAGCCGGCAGGGCCCTACGAGCAGTACTTC.

The table lists this clonotype with many counts. V gene TRBV15 combines with J gene TRBJ1-2, with unresolved D. The CDR3 is made up of 16 amino acids. Trimming took 0 bases from V and 8 from J, leaving 19 bases between them. CDR1 and CDR2 from the germline V gene are LNHNV and YYDKDF (reference sequence). Written as DNA, the CDR3 is TGTGCCACCAGCAGAGACCCTGGAGGAGGGTTAAGCGGCTACACCTTC. Encoded protein: CATSRDPGGGLSGYTF.